What follows is one TCR beta chain and its context. Its antigen is not known. TCRdb passed the 5' RACE reads through MiXCR, listing each CDR3 protein once. The sample lists just under 600,000 distinct CDR3 sequences, approximately 12% occurring once. Germline-derived CDR1 and CDR2 are GTSNPN and SVGIG (reference sequence). V shed 7 bases, J shed 4 bases, and the junction held 5 bases outside the gene matches. The CDR3 runs to 14 residues. The data are from a study of T cells after yellow fever vaccination. Study findings and constraints: Weaker overall, the secondary response nonetheless peaked faster (day 5 versus 15). Post-booster repertoires contained most primary-vaccination clones again (roughly 96% CD4, roughly 91% CD8).

The receptor's source is a young man who received the YFV17D yellow fever vaccine. The chain links TRBV30 to TRBJ1-5; 12 bases align to TRBD1. The sequencing used PBMCs, collected on the day of the yellow fever booster vaccination. CDR3 protein: CASGQGARNQPQHF. The CDR3 DNA follows: TGTGCCTCGGGACAGGGGGCTCGAAATCAGCCCCAGCATTTT.